Shown below are 5 T cell receptor beta chains from a single sample sequenced in a study of blood T cells in healthy people across ages (dated by TCRdb to the mid-2010s). The protocol used for the library was 5' RACE. These reads were obtained on an Illumina HiSeq 2500. A second PCR of about 7 to 12 cycles was performed with a sample-barcoded 5' primer and a J-beta primer mix. TCRdb took the public reads, trimmed them with fastp at Q25, ran MiXCR for clone calling and kept in-frame beta chains. Each entry merges the rows of one CDR3 protein and shows their most common DNA and genes. This sample lists approximately 1.5 million distinct CDR3 sequences; about 31% were detected once. Approximately 10% of the sample is taken by the ten largest. Sample: blood. The source of these receptors is a woman aged 25 to 39 in good health.

This clonotype was counted a few times. This chain connects TRBV6-1 to TRBJ2-1, with TRBD2 matching over 12 bases. The CDR3 sequence is 17 residues long. Germline V gene data show CDR1 as MNHNS and CDR2 as SASEGT. V gave up 6 bases and J gave up 9 bases; unmatched junction bases: 15. CDR3 loop: CASSSTLTSGGRGEQFF. The CDR3 DNA reads TGTGCCAGCAGCTCGACACTGACTAGCGGGGGAAGGGGTGAGCAGTTCTTC.

This clonotype was picked up a small number of times. This rearrangement joins TRBV4-1 to TRBJ2-4, with D perhaps matching TRBD1 (6 bases). The V end was cut by 4 bases, the J end by 11 bases, with 24 bases between. Germline CDR1 is MGHRA and CDR2 is YSYEKL. The CDR3 length is 16 residues. Written as DNA, the CDR3 is TGCGCCAGCAGCCCCCACCCCACAGGGTTGGGGGACGTTCAGTACTTC. Encoded protein: CASSPHPTGLGDVQYF.

V and J are TRBV4-1 and TRBJ1-2; D ambiguous. Germline CDR1 is MGHRA and CDR2 is YSYEKL. This CDR3 has 16 amino acids. V was clipped by 3 bases and J by 5 bases, with 19 bases between them. CDR3: CASSQWVAGPKYGYTF. The CDR3 DNA follows: TGCGCCAGCAGCCAGTGGGTAGCGGGTCCCAAGTATGGCTACACCTTC.

This clonotype was seen only a few times. V is TRBV20-1 and J is TRBJ2-7, with 7 bases matching TRBD2. The germline CDR1 and CDR2 sequences are DFQATT and SNEGSKA (reference sequence). CDR3 length: 14 amino acids. Trimming cost V 8 bases and J 3 bases; bases outside gene matches: 13. The DNA for the CDR3 is TGCAGTACCCGGACCGGGAGGACTGACTACGAGCAGTACTTC. Amino acids: CSTRTGRTDYEQYF.

The rearrangement links TRBV27 to TRBJ2-1; perhaps TRBD2 as D (5 bases). This CDR3 is built from 15 residues. Germline values: CDR1 MNHEY, CDR2 SMNVEV (reference sequence). Deletions cut 5 bases from V and 7 bases from J, with 18 bases between. The CDR3 spells CASSPDYPRSNEQFF. The CDR3 nucleotides are TGTGCCAGCAGTCCCGACTACCCCCGGTCGAATGAGCAGTTCTTC.